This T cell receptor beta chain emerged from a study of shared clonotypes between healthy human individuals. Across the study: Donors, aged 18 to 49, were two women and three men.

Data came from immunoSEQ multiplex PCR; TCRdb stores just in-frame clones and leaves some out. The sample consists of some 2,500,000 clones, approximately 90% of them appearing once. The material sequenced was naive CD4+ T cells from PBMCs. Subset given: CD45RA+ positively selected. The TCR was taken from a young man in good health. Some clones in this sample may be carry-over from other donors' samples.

In DNA, the CDR3 is TGTGCCAGCGCCTTACTGGGACCCCCCTACGAGCAGTACTTC. This encodes CASALLGPPYEQYF. This sequence joins TRBV7-2 and TRBJ2-7; D tentatively fits TRBD1 or TRBD2 (5 bases each). CDR1 and CDR2 (germline): SGHTA, FQGNSA. This CDR3 is 14 amino acids long. Trimming pared 8 bases from V and 2 bases from J, leaving 16 bases between.